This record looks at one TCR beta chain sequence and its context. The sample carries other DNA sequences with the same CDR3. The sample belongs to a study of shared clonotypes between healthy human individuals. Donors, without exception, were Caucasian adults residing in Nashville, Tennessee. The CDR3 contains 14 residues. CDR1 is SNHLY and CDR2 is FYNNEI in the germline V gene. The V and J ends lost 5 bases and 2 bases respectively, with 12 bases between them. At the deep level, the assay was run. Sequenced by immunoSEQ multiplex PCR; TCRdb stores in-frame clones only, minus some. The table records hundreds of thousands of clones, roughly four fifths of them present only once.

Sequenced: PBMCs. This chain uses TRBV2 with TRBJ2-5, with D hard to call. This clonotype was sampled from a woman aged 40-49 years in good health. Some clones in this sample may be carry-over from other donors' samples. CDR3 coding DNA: TGTGCCAGCAGTCCAGCTGCCGGGCAAGAGACCCAGTACTTC. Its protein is CASSPAAGQETQYF.